This T cell receptor beta chain was found in a study of shared clonotypes between healthy human individuals (TCRdb year 2020). With regard to the full study: The cohort comprised a couple of women and a few men aged 18 to 49 years. For each donor, CD4 naive and CD4 memory were each run on three plates, CD8 naive on two plates, and CD8 memory on one plate. The study deeply sequenced blood TCR repertoires of about 5 healthy adults to estimate repertoire size and the extent of clonotype sharing between individuals. Libraries were prepared and TCR repertoires were sequenced by different laboratories using diverse techniques, in order to increase sequencing depth and limit assay-specific biases. Each donor's leukapheresis produced roughly between roughly 0.85 and 10 billion PBMCs.

General study outcomes and caveats: Rarefaction of sorted-subset datasets indicated incomplete sequencing despite the large sequencing depth. Based on pairwise subsampling, the degree of clonotype sharing among donors was expected to be affected by sequencing depth. Higher generation probabilities were observed for clonotypes shared by all four sorted-subset donors than for non-shared clonotypes. Only blood was sampled, and tissue TCR repertoires likely differ from those in blood. Estimated clonotype richness was generally larger for naive than for memory subsets. Because the study included a small number of donors, the genetic and exposure-history diversity represented was limited. Across several donors, around 5% of naive CD4, more than 3% of naive CD8, 2.3% of memory CD4, and roughly 0.4% of memory CD8 clonotypes were shared.

Healthy HIV-negative adults with no recently reported acute infections or vaccinations were included as donors. Every donor was a Caucasian adult residing in Nashville, Tennessee, USA. Magnetic negative selection was used to enrich CD4+ T cells, after which naive cells were positively selected on CD45RA and the negative fraction became the memory subset. Blood was collected by leukapheresis, and PBMCs were isolated by Ficoll-Histopaque density gradient centrifugation and then cryopreserved in liquid nitrogen vapor phase. Analytical flow cytometry was used to check the purity and quantity of each magnetically sorted T cell population. Genomic DNA was isolated from each sorted fraction and quantified by UV absorbance on a Nanodrop 2000c. Using the deep immunoSEQ assay, TCR CDR3 regions were amplified from genomic DNA by multiplex PCR. For each cell subset, the extracted genomic DNA was distributed evenly across all wells of several immunoSEQ 96-well plates, and each plate served as one replicate. For sorted subsets, each replicate PCR was loaded with 200 ng genomic DNA, equivalent to 25,000 to 30,000 T cell genomes. Purified libraries were quantified with a Qubit 3.0 fluorometer, sized on a Bioanalyzer 2100, and re-quantified with the KAPA Library Quantification kit. Every immunoSEQ 96-well plate was sequenced on a separate single-read 150-cycle Illumina NextSeq 550 flow cell. The paper's data handling went like this. Because the immunoSEQ output included only junctional sequences and no quality scores, the filtering could not be the same as the filtering used for full-length reads. Sequences were annotated with PyIR, a Python wrapper for IgBLAST v1.9, and V/J genes and CDR3 were assigned using IMGT germline references. Reads were filtered out if the reads had weak V/J assignments (E-value above 1e-6), no CDR3, stop codons, out-of-frame junctions, or ambiguous translated residues. V3J clonotypes were defined as sequences sharing the same inferred V gene, J gene, and CDR3 amino acid sequence. Percentage overlap between repertoires was computed as shared unique clonotypes divided by the size of the smaller repertoire. Repertoire richness was assessed with RTK rarefaction, the Chao1 estimator, and Recon v2.1 estimates of unobserved clonotypes. For all TCRbeta clonotypes obtained by the gDNA method from several donors, generation probabilities were computed with OLGA. TCRdb provides this immuneACCESS table in a form limited to in-frame rearrangements. Some clones are lacking; in checked studies, under half of them reflect an unresolved V gene, and why the rest are absent is not known. Clone size and V and J calls were adopted from that table, with D and trimming inferred from the DNA. The sample data list about 640,000 clones, and roughly 78% of these were observed just once. The top ten hold under 2% of the sample.

As regards this clone: Its antigen is currently not known. There are no base qualities to consult, and no much larger clone falls within one base.

The TCR was taken from a woman in her thirties in good health. The material sequenced was memory CD4+ T cells sorted from blood. The cell subset or site label on this specimen signifies: CD45RA-negative fraction.

The DNA reads TGTGCCAGCAGCCCCGAGACTGTGAACTATGGCTACACCTTC. This codes for CASSPETVNYGYTF. The rearranged segments are TRBV7-2 and TRBJ1-2; no confident D gene assignment can be made. The germline V gene specifies SGHTA as CDR1 and FQGNSA as CDR2. The junction carries 12 bases between V and J, which are trimmed by 5 bases and 2 bases respectively. Spanning cysteine to phenylalanine, the CDR3 consists of 14 amino acids. Left in the record is the CDR3 DNA by itself, 42 bases read in frame from the first base.